This T cell receptor (beta chain) was sequenced during a study of T cell repertoires in cytomegalovirus infection. Study-wide findings and caveats: There were HLA-C-restricted CMV-specific TCR beta clonotypes dominating the ex vivo response.

In TCRdb, the reads were re-called with MiXCR into one record per CDR3 protein. This table holds about 480,000 distinct CDR3 sequences, around 35% found once. This clonotype was seen a handful of times. Its cognate antigen is unknown. The CDR3 has 14 amino acids. Germline V gives CDR1 ENHRY, CDR2 SYGVKD. V was trimmed by 3 bases and J by 7 bases, leaving 13 bases between them. This clonotype originated in a human donor in good health (CMV status not recorded). Some clones in this sample may be carry-over from other donors' samples. This chain joins TRBV10-3 and TRBJ2-1; D is unclear. This sample comprised cultured PBMCs, obtained from culture after CMV antigen stimulation. CDR3 in amino acids: CAISDGIQVNEQFF. CDR3 sequence (DNA): TGTGCCATCAGTGATGGGATCCAGGTGAATGAGCAGTTCTTC.